This entry features one T cell receptor (beta chain) sequence. It has no known antigen specificity. Qualities for individual bases were not recorded, and no much larger clone is one base off. This entry belongs to a study of untreated major depressive disorder listed by TCRdb under 2018. Study-level background: The study was a cross-sectional case-control comparison of T cell phenotype and TCR repertoire between antidepressant-free major depressive disorder patients and individually matched non-depressed controls. Sequencing followed up flow-cytometry Vbeta 5.1, Vbeta 11 and Vbeta 22 usage differences observed in the whole cohort.

The junction carries 5 bases between V and J, which are trimmed by 3 bases and 5 bases respectively. CDR1 and CDR2 are read off the germline V gene (reference sequence) as DFQATT and SNEGSKA. Its CDR3 holds 11 amino acids, cysteine through phenylalanine. Of all the DNA, just the CDR3 is kept, 33 bases in frame from base 1. The Qiagen DNeasy Blood and Tissue Kit was used to extract total genomic DNA from purified CD4+ T cells. Following immunoSEQ immunosequencing protocols, the TCRbeta CDR3 region, as defined by IMGT, was amplified and sequenced. Per the source publication's procedure: Preprocessing of raw sequence data for PCR and sequencing error correction was performed by the immunoSEQ service. The sequence data were loaded into the immunoSEQ Analyzer and then analyzed further using VDJtools v1.0.7. The paired Wilcoxon signed-rank test was used to test differences between patients and controls. TCRdb retrieved this table from immuneACCESS and kept in-frame rearrangements only. Not all clones are present; in checked studies, unresolved V genes account for under half, and no reason is known for the remainder. That table gives V, J and clone size, and the DNA gave D and trimming. Recorded for this sample are just over 20,000 clones; approximately 92% of them occurred a single time. The ten largest account for around 0.33% of the sample.

Every depressed patient was matched in pairs with a non-depressed control on sex, age, current smoking status and body mass index. All participants were of European descent. No current or lifetime mood disorder was present in controls, and Quick Inventory of Depressive Symptoms-Self Report scores of 5 or less were recorded for controls. Major medical conditions, Axis I/II comorbidities, regular medication or illicit drug use, and drinking over 100 g alcohol weekly were applied as exclusion criteria for all participants. Roughly 30 ml of peripheral blood was drawn into EDTA tubes from each participant. Magnetic negative selection with the BD IMag Human CD4 T Lymphocyte Enrichment Set was used to purify CD4+ T cells from thawed PBMCs. A purity of around 96% was typically achieved with the CD4+ enrichment method, as confirmed by flow cytometry. A subgroup of 5 or 6 case-control pairs, chosen blind to chemokine receptor expression and flow-cytometric repertoire skewing results, underwent TCRbeta sequencing. All blood samples were collected in the morning at 8:00 a.m., and PBMCs were isolated by Ficoll-Hypaque gradient centrifugation. Until being assayed, PBMCs were kept in liquid nitrogen after cryopreservation by gradual cooling to -80 degrees C.

The investigation overall reported the following: For the sequencing comparisons, one-tailed planned tests were applied to only three preselected Vbeta families. Higher TRBV05-01 (Vbeta 5.1) usage among CD4+ T cells of depressed patients compared with controls was confirmed by sequencing, with p = 0.040 in a one-tailed test. TRBV25-01 and TRBV02-01 usage followed the flow-cytometry pattern but did not reach statistical significance in the sequencing data. Strict matching and exclusion criteria produced a comparatively small study sample, limiting generalizability of findings. In every sequenced subject, all of the top five TRBV05-01 clones were private clones.

The sequence came from a young man in good health. The chain employs TRBV20-1 and TRBJ1-3, with the D segment identity uncertain. The specimen was CD4+ T cells from PBMCs. The DNA sequence is as follows: TGCAGTGCTAGTGGCCGAAACACCATATATTTT. This yields the protein CSASGRNTIYF.